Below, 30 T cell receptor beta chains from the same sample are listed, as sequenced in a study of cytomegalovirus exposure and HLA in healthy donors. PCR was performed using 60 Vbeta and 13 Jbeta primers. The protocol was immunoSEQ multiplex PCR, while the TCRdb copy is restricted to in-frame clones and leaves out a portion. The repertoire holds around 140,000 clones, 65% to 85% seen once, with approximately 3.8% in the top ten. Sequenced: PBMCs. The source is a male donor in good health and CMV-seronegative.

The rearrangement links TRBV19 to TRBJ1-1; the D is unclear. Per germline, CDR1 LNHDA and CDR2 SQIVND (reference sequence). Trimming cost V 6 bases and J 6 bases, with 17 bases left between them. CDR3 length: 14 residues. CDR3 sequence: CASSLEAQGAEAFF. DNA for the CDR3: TGTGCCAGTAGCCTCGAGGCCCAAGGCGCTGAAGCTTTCTTT.

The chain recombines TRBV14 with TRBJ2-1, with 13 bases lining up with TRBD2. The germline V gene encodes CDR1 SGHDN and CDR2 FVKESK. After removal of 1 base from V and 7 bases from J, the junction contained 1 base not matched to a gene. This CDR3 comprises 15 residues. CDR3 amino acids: CASSQGTSGRNEQFF. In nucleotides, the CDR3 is TGTGCCAGCAGCCAAGGGACTAGCGGGAGAAATGAGCAGTTCTTC.

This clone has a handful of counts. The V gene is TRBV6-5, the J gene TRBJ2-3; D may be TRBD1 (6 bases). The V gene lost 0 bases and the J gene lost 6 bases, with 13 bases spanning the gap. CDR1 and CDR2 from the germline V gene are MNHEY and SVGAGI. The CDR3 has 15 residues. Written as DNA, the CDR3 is TGTGCCAGCAGTTACTCTGGAGACAGGATGGATACGCAGTATTTT. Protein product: CASSYSGDRMDTQYF.

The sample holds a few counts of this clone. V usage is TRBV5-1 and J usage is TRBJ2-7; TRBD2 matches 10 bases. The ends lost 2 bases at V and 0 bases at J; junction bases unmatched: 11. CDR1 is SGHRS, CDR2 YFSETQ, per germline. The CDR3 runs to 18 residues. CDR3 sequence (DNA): TGCGCCAGCAGCTTCAGGACTAGCGGATCAAAGAGCTCCTACGAGCAGTACTTC. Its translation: CASSFRTSGSKSSYEQYF.

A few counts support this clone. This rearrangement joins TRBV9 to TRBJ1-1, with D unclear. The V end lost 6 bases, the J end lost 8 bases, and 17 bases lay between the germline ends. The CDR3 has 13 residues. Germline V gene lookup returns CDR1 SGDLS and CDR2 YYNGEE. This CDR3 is CASTPTLSGEAFF. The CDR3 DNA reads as TGTGCCAGCACACCCACCCTGAGCGGAGAAGCTTTCTTT. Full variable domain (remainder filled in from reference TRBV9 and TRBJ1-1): DSGVTQTPKHLITATGQRVTLRCSPRSGDLSVYWYQQSLDQGLQFLIQYYNGEERAKGNILERFSAQQFPDLHSELNLSSLELGDSALYFCASTPTLSGEAFFGQGTRLTVV.

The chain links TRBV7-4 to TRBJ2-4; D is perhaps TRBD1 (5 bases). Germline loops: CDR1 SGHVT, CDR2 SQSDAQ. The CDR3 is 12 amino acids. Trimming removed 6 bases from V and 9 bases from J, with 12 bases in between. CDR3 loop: CASRPKRGIQYF. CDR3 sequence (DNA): TGTGCCAGCAGACCTAAAAGGGGCATTCAGTACTTC.

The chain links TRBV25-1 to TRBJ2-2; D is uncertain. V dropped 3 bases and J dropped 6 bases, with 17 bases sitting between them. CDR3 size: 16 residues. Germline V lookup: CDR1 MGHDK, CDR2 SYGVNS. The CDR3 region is CASSDVSGFRAGELFF. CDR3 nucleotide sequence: TGTGCCAGCAGTGATGTTTCGGGTTTTCGGGCCGGGGAGCTGTTTTTT.

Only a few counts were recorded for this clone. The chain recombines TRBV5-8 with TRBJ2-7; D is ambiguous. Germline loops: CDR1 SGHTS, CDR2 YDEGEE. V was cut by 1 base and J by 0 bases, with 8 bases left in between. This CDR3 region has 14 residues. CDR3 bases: TGTGCCAGCAGCTTGACAGAGTCCTCCTACGAGCAGTACTTC. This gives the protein CASSLTESSYEQYF.

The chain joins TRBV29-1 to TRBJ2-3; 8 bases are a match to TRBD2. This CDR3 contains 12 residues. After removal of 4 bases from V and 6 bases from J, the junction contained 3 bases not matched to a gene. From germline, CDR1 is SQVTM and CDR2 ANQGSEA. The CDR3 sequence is CSVASGFDTQYF. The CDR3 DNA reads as TGCAGCGTTGCTAGCGGGTTTGATACGCAGTATTTT.

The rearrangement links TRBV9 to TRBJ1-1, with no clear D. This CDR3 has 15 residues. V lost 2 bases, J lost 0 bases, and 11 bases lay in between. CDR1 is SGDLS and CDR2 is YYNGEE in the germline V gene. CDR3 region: CASSVEGVMNTEAFF. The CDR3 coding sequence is TGTGCCAGCAGCGTCGAGGGTGTCATGAACACTGAAGCTTTCTTT.

The CDR3 is CASSPRTGPGETQYF. DNA for the CDR3: TGTGCCAGCAGCCCCCGGACAGGGCCGGGGGAGACCCAGTACTTC. This sequence joins TRBV9 and TRBJ2-5; TRBD1 matches at 8 bases. V shed 4 bases, J shed 5 bases, and the junction held 10 bases outside the gene matches. CDR3 length: 15 amino acids. Per the germline V gene, CDR1 is SGDLS and CDR2 is YYNGEE.

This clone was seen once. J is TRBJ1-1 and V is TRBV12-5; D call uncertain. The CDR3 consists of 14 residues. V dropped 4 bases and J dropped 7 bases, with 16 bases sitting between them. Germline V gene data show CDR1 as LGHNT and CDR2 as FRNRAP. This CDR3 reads CASGWELLGSEAFF. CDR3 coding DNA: TGTGCTAGTGGTTGGGAACTCTTGGGGAGTGAAGCTTTCTTT.

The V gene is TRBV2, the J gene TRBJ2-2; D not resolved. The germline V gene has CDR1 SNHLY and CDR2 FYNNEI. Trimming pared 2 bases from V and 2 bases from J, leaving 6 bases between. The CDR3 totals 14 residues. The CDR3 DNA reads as TGTGCCAGCAGTGAAAACAGAAACACCGGGGAGCTGTTTTTT. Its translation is CASSENRNTGELFF.

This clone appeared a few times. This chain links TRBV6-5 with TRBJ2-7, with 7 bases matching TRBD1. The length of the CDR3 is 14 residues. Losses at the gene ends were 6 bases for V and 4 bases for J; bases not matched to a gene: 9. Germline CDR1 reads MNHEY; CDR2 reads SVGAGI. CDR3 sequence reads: CASSHRGSSYEQYF. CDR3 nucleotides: TGTGCCAGCAGCCACAGGGGCAGCTCATACGAGCAGTACTTC.

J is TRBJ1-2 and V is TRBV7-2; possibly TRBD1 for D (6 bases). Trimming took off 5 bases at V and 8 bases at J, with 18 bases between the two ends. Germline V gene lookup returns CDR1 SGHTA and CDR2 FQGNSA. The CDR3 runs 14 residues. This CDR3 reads CASSPQGKGRGYTF. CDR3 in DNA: TGTGCCAGCAGCCCTCAGGGGAAGGGGAGAGGCTACACCTTC.

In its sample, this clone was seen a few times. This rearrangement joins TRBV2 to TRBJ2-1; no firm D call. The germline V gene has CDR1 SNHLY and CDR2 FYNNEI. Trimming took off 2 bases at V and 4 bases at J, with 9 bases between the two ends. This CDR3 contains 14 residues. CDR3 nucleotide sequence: TGTGCCAGCAGTGAATACAGTGAGTACAATGAGCAGTTCTTC. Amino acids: CASSEYSEYNEQFF.

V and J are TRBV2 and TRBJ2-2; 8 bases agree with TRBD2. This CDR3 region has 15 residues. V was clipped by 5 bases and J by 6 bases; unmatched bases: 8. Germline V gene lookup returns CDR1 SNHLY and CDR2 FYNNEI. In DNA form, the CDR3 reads TGTGCCAGCAGTCAGGGACTAGTAAGGGCCGGGGAGCTGTTTTTT. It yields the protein CASSQGLVRAGELFF.

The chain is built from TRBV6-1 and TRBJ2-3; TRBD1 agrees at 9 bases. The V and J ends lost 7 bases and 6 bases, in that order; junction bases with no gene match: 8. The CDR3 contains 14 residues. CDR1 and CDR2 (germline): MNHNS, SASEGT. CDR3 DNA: TGTGCCAGCATTCGGACAGGGGTGTATGATACGCAGTATTTT. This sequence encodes CASIRTGVYDTQYF.

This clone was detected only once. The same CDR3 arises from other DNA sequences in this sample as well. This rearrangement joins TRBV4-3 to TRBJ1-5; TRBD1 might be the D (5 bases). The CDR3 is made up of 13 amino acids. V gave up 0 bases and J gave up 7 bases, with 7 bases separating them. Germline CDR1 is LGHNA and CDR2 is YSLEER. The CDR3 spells CASSQDRGQPQHF. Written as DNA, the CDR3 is TGCGCCAGCAGCCAAGATCGGGGGCAGCCCCAGCATTTT.

CDR3 DNA sequence: TGTGCCAGTAGTAGAATAGTCTACAATGAGCAGTTCTTC. It specifies CASSRIVYNEQFF. The V and J genes are TRBV19 and TRBJ2-1; D ambiguous. The CDR3 sequence is 13 residues long. V was clipped by 4 bases and J by 3 bases, with 7 bases between them. Germline loops: CDR1 LNHDA, CDR2 SQIVND (reference sequence).

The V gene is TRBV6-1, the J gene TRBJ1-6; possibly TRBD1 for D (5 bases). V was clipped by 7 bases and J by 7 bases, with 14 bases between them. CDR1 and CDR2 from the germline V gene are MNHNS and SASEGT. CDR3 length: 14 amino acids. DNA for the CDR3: TGTGCCAGCAATGCCGGGACTTTAAATTCACCCCTCCACTTT. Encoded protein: CASNAGTLNSPLHF.

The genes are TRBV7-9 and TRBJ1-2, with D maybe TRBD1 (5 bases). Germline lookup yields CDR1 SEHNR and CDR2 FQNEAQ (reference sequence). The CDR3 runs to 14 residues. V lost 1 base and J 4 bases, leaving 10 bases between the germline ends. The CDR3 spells CASSLVSGGYGYTF. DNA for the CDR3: TGTGCCAGCAGCTTAGTCTCCGGGGGCTATGGCTACACCTTC.

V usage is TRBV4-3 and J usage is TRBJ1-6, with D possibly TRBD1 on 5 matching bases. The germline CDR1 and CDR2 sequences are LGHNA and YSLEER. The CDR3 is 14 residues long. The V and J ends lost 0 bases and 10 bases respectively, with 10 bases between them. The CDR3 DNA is TGCGCCAGCAGCCAAGAGCTGGGGGGGTCACCCCTCCACTTT. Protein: CASSQELGGSPLHF.

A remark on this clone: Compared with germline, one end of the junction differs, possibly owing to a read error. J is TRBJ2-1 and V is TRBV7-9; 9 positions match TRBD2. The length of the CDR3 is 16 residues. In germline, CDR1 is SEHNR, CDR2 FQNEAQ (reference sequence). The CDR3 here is CSSSLGTSREYDEQFF. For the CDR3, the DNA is TGTTCCAGCAGCTTAGGGACTAGCCGGGAGTATGATGAGCAGTTCTTC.

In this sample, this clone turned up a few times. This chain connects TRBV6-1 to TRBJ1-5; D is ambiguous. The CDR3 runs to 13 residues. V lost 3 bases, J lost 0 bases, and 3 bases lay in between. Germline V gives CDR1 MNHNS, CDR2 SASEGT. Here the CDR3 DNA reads TGTGCCAGCAGTGAGCGTAGCAATCAGCCCCAGCATTTT. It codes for CASSERSNQPQHF.

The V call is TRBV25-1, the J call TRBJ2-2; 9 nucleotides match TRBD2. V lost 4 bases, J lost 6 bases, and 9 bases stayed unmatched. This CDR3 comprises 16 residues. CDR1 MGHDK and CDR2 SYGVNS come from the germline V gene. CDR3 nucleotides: TGTGCCAGCAGTGGACTAGCGGCGAACATCGCCGGGGAGCTGTTTTTT. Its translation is CASSGLAANIAGELFF.

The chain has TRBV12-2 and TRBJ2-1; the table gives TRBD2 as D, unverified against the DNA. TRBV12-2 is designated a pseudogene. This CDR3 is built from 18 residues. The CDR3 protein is CASRPRRQRGGPYNEQFF. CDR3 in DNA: TGTGCAAGTCGCCCCCGCCGCCAGCGGGGGGGCCCCTACAATGAGCAGTTCTTC.

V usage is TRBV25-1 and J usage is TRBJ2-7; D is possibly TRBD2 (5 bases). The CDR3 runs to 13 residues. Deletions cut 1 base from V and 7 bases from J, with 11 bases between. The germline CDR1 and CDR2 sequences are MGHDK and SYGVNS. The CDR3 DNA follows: TGTGCCAGCAGTGAATCCGGGGTTAGGGAGCAGTACTTC. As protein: CASSESGVREQYF.

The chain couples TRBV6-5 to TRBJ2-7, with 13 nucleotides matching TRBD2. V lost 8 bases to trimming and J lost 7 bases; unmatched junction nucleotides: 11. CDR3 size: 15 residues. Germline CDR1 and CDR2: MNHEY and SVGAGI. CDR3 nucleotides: TGTGCCAGCGGAGGACTAGCGGGAGTTCGGGGTGAGCAGTACTTC. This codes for CASGGLAGVRGEQYF.

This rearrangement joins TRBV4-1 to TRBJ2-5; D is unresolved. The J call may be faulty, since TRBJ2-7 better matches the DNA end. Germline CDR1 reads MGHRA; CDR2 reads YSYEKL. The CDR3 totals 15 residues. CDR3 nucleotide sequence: TGCGCCAGCAGCCAAGATAGGTACAGAACCTACGAGCAGTACTTC. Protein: CASSQDRYRTYEQYF.